A selection of T cell receptor beta chains follows, all from one sample in a study of blood T cell repertoires in COVID-19. Here immunoSEQ multiplex PCR was the method, and the copy in TCRdb shows in-frame clones only, minus some. The sample records some 390,000 clones, over 75% being singletons. Sequenced input: PBMCs or T cells enriched from blood (not recorded which). Source of these receptors: a man aged 25-45 years who had recovered from COVID-19. The CDR3 runs from the conserved cysteine through the conserved F or W. A D gene is named only where the DNA matches it firmly. Expanded clones are given a class, and other clones once, few, many or no size at all.

V gene	J gene	clone size	CDR3 length	D gene	CDR3 protein	CDR3 DNA
TRBV4-2	TRBJ1-2	.	14	TRBD1	CASSRTDRAGGYTF	TGTGCCAGCAGCCGCACCGACAGGGCGGGCGGCTACACCTTC
TRBV27	TRBJ1-5	once	15	TRBD1	CASSSTGLSNQPQHF	TGTGCCAGCAGTTCGACAGGGCTGAGCAATCAGCCCCAGCATTTT
TRBV7-9	TRBJ1-2	.	14	TRBD1	CASSLGQGFYGYTF	TGTGCCAGCAGCTTGGGACAGGGTTTCTATGGCTACACCTTC
TRBV19	TRBJ1-2	.	13	.	CASPARVVYGYTF	TGTGCCAGTCCTGCCAGGGTGGTCTATGGCTACACCTTC
TRBV30	TRBJ1-1	.	13	.	CAWRTELNTEAFF	TGTGCCTGGAGGACAGAATTAAACACTGAAGCTTTCTTT
TRBV15	TRBJ2-7	.	12	TRBD2	CATSIAGKEQYF	TGTGCCACCAGCATAGCGGGAAAGGAGCAGTACTTC
TRBV5-1	TRBJ2-5	.	13	.	CASSLTGRETQYF	TGCGCCAGCAGCTTGACAGGGAGAGAGACCCAGTACTTC
TRBV18	TRBJ2-5	.	14	TRBD1	CASSPSRGRETQYF	TGTGCCAGCTCACCATCCAGGGGGCGGGAGACCCAGTACTTC
TRBV14	TRBJ2-7	.	17	.	CASSPLMGAQVSYEQYF	TGTGCCAGCAGCCCCCTCATGGGGGCCCAGGTGTCCTACGAGCAGTACTTC
TRBV19	TRBJ2-1	.	16	.	CASSPRQTLGHNEQFF	TGTGCCAGTAGTCCAAGACAGACTCTGGGGCACAATGAGCAGTTCTTC
TRBV7-3	TRBJ2-2	.	15	.	CASSFLATNTGELFF	TGTGCCAGCAGCTTCTTAGCGACTAACACCGGGGAGCTGTTTTTT
TRBV3-1/TRBV3-2	TRBJ2-3	.	15	TRBD1	CASSEGTARTDTQYF	TGTGCCAGCAGCGAAGGGACAGCACGCACAGATACGCAGTATTTT
TRBV3-1/TRBV3-2	TRBJ2-2	.	16	TRBD2	CASSQKGLAWTGELFF	TGTGCCAGCAGCCAAAAAGGACTAGCTTGGACCGGGGAGCTGTTTTTT
TRBV6-5	TRBJ2-7	.	16	.	CASSYSARDTSYEQYF	TGTGCCAGCAGTTACTCTGCACGGGACACCTCCTACGAGCAGTACTTC